This record covers a single TCR beta chain. Profiled with immunoSEQ multiplex PCR; TCRdb holds only in-frame clones, not every one. The table includes about 94,000 clones, around nine tenths detected once. This sample was included in a study of control samples from healthy donors and cancer patients. The CDR3 runs 15 residues. V dropped 0 bases and J dropped 4 bases, with 12 bases sitting between them. The V gene's germline CDR1 is PRHDT and CDR2 FYEKMQ (reference sequence). Sequenced: blood. The chain links TRBV13 to TRBJ1-2, with D maybe TRBD1 (5 bases). The source is a woman aged 18-29 years in good health. CDR3 loop: CASSLGGRDLYGYTF. The CDR3, as DNA: TGTGCCAGCAGCTTAGGGGGCAGGGACCTCTATGGCTACACCTTC.